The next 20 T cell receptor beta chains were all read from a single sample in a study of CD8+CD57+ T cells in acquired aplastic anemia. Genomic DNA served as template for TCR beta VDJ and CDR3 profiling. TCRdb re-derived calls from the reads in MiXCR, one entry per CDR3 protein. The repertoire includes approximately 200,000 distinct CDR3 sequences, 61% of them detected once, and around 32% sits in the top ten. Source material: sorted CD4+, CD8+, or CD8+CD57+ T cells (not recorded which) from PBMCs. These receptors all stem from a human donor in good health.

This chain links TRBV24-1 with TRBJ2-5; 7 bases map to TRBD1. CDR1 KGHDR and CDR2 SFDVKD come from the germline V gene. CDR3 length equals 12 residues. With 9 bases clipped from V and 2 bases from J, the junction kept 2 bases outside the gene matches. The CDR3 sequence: CATRDSQETQYF. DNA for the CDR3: TGTGCCACCCGGGACAGTCAAGAGACCCAGTACTTC.

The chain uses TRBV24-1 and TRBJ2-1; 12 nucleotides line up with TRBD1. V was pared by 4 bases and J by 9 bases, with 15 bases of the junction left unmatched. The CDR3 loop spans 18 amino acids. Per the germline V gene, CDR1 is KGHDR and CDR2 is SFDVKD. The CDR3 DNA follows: TGTGCCACCAGTGACCCAGCGAGGGGACAGGGGGCGTACGGTGAGCAGTTCTTC. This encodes CATSDPARGQGAYGEQFF.

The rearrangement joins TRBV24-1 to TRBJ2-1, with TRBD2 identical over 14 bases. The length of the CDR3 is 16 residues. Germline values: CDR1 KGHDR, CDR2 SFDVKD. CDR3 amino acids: CASGTSGSRNYNEQFF. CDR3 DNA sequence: TGTGCTTCCGGGACTAGCGGGAGTCGAAACTACAATGAGCAGTTCTTC.

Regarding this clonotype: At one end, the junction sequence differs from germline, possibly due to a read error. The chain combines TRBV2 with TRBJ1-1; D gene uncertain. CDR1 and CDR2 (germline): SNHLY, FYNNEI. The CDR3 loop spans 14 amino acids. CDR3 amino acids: CASSDSPLRTEAFF. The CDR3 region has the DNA TGTGCCAGCAGTGACAGTCCTTTGCGGACTGAAGCCTTCTTT.

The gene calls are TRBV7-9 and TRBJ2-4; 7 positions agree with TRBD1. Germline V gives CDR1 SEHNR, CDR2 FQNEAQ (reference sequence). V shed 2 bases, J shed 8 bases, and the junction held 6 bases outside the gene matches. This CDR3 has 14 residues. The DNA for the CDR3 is TGTGCCAGCAGCTTAACAACAGGGGCAGACATTCAGTACTTC. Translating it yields CASSLTTGADIQYF. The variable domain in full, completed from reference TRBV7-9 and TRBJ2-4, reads DTGVSQNPRHKITKRGQNVTFRCDPISEHNRLYWYRQTLGQGPEFLTYFQNEAQLEKSRLLSDRFSAERPKGSFSTLEIQRTEQGDSAMYLCASSLTTGADIQYFGAGTRLSVL.

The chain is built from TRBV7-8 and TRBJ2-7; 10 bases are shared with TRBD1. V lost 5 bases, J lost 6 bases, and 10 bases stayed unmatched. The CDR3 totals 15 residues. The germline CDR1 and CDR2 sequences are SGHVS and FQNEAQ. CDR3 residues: CASSPRPGQGTEQYF. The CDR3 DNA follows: TGTGCCAGCAGCCCGCGTCCGGGACAGGGGACCGAGCAGTACTTC.

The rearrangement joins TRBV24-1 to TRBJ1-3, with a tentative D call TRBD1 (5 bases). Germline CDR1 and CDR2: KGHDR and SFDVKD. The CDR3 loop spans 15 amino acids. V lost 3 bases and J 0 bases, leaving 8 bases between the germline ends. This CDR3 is CATSDPDSSGNTIYF. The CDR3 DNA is TGTGCCACCAGTGATCCCGACAGCTCTGGAAACACCATATATTTT.

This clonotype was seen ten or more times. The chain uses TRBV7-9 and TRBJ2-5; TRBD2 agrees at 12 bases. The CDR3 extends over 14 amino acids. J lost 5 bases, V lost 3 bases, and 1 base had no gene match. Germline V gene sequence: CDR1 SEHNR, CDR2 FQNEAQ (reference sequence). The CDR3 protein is CASSFLAGGETQYF. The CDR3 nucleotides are TGTGCCAGCAGCTTCCTAGCGGGAGGGGAGACCCAGTACTTC.

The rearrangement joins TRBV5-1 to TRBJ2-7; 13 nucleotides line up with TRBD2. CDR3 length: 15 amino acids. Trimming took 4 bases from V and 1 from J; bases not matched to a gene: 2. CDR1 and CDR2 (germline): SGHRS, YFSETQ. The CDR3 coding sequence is TGCGCCAGCAGCACGGGACTAGCGGGATCCTACGAGCAGTACTTC. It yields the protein CASSTGLAGSYEQYF.

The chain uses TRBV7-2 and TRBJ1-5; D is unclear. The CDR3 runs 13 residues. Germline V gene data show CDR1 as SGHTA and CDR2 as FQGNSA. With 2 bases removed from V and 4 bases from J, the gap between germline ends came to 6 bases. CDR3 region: CASSLPGNQPQHF. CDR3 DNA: TGTGCCAGCAGCTTACCCGGAAATCAGCCCCAGCATTTT.

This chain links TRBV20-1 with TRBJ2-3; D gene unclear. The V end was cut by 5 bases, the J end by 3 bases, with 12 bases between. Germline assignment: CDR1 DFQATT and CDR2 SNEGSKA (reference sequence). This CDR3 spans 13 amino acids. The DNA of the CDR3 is TGCAGTGCTGGGAATTCCATGACAGATACGCAGTATTTT. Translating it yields CSAGNSMTDTQYF.

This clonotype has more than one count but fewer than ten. As DNA, the CDR3 is TGCAGTGCTACCACGGGACTAGCCTACGAGCAGTACTTC. The encoded protein is CSATTGLAYEQYF. The gene calls are TRBV20-1 and TRBJ2-7, with 8 bases lining up with TRBD2. Germline V gene data show CDR1 as DFQATT and CDR2 as SNEGSKA (reference sequence). J was trimmed by 2 bases and V by 4 bases; bases with no gene match: 4. The CDR3 totals 13 residues.

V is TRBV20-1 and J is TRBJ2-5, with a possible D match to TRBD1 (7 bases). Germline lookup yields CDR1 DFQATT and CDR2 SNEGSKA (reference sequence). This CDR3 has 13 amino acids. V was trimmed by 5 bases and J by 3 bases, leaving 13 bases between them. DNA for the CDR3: TGCAGTGCTCCCGCCAGGGGGGAAGAGACCCAGTACTTC. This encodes CSAPARGEETQYF.

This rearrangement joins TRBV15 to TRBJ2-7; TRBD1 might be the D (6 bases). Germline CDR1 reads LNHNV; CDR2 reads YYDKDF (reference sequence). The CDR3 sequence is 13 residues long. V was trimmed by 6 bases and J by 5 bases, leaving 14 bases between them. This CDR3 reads CATSEPGTNEQYF. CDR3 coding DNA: TGTGCCACCAGTGAACCCGGGACAAACGAGCAGTACTTC.

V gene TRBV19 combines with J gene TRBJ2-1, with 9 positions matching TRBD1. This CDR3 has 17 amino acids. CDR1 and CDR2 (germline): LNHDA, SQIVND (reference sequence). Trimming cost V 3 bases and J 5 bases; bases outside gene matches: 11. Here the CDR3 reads CASSITVAGTGNNEQFF. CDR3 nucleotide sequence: TGTGCCAGTAGTATTACTGTGGCCGGGACAGGGAACAATGAGCAGTTCTTC.

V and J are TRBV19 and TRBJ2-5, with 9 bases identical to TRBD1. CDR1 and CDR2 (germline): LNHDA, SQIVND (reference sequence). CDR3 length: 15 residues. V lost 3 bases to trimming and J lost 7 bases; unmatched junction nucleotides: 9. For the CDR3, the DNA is TGTGCCAGTAGTATTGACGGGAGGACAGGGGTGACCCAGTACTTC. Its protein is CASSIDGRTGVTQYF.

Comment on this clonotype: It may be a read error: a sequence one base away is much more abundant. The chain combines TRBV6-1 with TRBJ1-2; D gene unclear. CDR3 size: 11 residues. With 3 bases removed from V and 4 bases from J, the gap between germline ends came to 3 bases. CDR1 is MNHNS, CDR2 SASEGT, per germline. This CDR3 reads CASSDVYGYTF. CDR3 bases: TGTGCCAGCAGTGACGTCTATGGCTACACCTTC.

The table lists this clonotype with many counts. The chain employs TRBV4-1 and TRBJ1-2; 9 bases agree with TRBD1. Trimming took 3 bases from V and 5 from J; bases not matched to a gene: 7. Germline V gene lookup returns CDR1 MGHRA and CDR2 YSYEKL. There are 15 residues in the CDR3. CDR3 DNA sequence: TGCGCCAGCAGCCACCCCCGGGACAGGGTTTATGGCTACACCTTC. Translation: CASSHPRDRVYGYTF.

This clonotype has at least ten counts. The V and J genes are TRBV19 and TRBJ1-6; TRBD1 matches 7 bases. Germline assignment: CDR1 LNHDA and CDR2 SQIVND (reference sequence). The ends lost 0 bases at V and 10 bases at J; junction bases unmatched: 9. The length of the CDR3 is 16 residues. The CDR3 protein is CASSIEPGQYESPLHF. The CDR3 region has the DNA TGTGCCAGTAGTATAGAACCGGGACAGTACGAATCACCCCTCCACTTT.

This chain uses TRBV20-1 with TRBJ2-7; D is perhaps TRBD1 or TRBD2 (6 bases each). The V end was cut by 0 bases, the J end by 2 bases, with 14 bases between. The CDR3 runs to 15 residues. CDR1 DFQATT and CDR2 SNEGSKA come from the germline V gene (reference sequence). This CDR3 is CSARDPTGATYEQYF. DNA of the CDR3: TGCAGTGCTAGAGATCCCACGGGGGCAACCTACGAGCAGTACTTC.